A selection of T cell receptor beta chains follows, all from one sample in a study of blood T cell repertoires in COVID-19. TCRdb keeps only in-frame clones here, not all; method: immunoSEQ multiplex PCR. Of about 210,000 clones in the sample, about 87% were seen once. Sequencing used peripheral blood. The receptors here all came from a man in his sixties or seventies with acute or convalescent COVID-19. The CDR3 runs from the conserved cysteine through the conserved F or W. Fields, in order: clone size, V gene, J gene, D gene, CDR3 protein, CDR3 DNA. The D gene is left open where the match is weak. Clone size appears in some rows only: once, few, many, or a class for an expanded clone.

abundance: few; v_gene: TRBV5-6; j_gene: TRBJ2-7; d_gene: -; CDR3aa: CASSLVADIMQYF; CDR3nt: TGTGCCAGCAGCTTGGTCGCGGACATAATGCAGTACTTC
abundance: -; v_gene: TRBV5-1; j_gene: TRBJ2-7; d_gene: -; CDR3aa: CASSFRDTSYEQYF; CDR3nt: TGCGCCAGCAGCTTCCGGGACACCTCCTACGAGCAGTACTTC
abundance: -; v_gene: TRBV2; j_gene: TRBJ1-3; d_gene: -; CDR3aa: CASSLQGLENTIYF; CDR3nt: TGTGCCAGCAGTCTACAGGGCCTTGAGAACACCATATATTTT
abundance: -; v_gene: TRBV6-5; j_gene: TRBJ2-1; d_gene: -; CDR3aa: CASFSPSYNEQFF; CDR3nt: TGTGCCAGCTTTAGTCCTTCCTACAATGAGCAGTTCTTC
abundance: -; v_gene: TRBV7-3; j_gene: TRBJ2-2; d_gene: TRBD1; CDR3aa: CASSQTTGDTGELFF; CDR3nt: TGTGCCAGCAGCCAAACGACAGGGGACACCGGGGAGCTGTTTTTT
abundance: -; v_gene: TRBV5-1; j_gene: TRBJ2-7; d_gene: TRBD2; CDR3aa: CASGRGTSGTEQYF; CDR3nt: TGCGCCAGCGGTCGGGGGACTAGCGGGACCGAGCAGTACTTC
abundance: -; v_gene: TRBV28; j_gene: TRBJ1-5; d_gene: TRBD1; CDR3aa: CASSSGQGNNQPQHF; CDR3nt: TGTGCCAGCAGCAGCGGACAGGGGAACAATCAGCCCCAGCATTTT
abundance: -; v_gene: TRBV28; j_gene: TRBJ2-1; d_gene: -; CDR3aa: CASSLGSWPYNEQFF; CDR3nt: TGTGCCAGCAGTTTAGGTAGCTGGCCCTACAATGAGCAGTTCTTC
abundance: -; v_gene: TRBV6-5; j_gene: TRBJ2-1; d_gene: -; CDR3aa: CASSYSFASEQFF; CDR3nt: TGTGCCAGCAGTTACTCGTTTGCGTCTGAGCAGTTCTTC
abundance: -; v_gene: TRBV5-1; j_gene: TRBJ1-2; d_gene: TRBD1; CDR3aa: CASSLVGQGRVYGYTF; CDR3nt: TGCGCCAGCAGCTTGGTGGGACAGGGGAGAGTCTATGGCTACACCTTC
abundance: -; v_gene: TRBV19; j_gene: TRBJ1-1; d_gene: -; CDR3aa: CASSERQEMNTEAFF; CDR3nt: TGTGCCAGTAGTGAAAGACAGGAGATGAACACTGAAGCTTTCTTT
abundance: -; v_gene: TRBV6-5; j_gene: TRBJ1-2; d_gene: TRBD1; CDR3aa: CASSPRDRAGYGYTF; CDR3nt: TGTGCCAGCAGTCCTAGGGACAGGGCAGGCTATGGCTACACCTTC
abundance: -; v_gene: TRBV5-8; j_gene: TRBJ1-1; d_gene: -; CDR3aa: CASSWGGRMDTEAFF; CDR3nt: TGTGCCAGCTCTTGGGGGGGGCGGATGGACACTGAAGCTTTCTTT
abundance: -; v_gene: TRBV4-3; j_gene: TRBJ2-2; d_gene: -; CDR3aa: CASSQDQLTNTGELFF; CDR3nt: TGCGCCAGCAGCCAAGATCAACTAACGAACACCGGGGAGCTGTTTTTT
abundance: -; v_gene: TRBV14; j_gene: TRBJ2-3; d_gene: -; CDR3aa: CASSHFKQGWGTDTQYF; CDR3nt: TGTGCCAGCAGCCACTTCAAACAGGGTTGGGGCACAGATACGCAGTATTTT
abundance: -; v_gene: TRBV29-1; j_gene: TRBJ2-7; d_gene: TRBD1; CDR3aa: CSVSTGTGTNEQYF; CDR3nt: TGCAGCGTGAGCACCGGGACAGGGACAAACGAGCAGTACTTC
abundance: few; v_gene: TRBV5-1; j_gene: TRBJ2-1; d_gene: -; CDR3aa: CASSLSSASYNEQFF; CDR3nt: TGCGCCAGCAGCTTGTCGAGCGCCTCCTACAATGAGCAGTTCTTC
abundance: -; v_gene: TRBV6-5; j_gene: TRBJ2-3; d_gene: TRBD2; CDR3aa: CASSPGLAGADTQYF; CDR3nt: TGTGCCAGCAGTCCCGGACTAGCGGGAGCAGATACGCAGTATTTT
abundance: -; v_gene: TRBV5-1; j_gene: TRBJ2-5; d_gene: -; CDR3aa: CASSLSTGRSVGETQYF; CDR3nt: TGCGCCAGCAGCTTGTCAACCGGCAGGTCAGTAGGAGAGACCCAGTACTTC
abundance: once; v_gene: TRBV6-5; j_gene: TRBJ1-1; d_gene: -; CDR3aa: CASLSQPGVNTEAFF; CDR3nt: TGTGCCAGCCTGAGCCAGCCGGGGGTGAACACTGAAGCTTTCTTT
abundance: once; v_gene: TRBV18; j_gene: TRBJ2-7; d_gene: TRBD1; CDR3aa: CASSPGQAYYEQYF; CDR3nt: TGTGCCAGCTCACCCGGACAGGCCTACTACGAGCAGTACTTC
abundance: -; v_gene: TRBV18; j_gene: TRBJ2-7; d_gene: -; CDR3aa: CASSPAGDSSYEQYF; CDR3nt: TGTGCCAGCTCACCGGCAGGGGATAGCTCCTACGAGCAGTACTTC
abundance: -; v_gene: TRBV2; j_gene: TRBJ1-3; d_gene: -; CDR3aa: CATLLSSGNTIYF; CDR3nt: TGTGCCACGCTACTGAGCTCTGGAAACACCATATATTTT
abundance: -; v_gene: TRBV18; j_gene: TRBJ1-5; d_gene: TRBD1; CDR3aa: CASSPFPGQGDQPQHF; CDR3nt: TGTGCCAGCTCACCCTTTCCGGGACAGGGAGATCAGCCCCAGCATTTT
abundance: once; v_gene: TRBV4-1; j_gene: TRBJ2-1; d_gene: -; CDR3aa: CASSGQTGNPHEQFF; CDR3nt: TGCGCCAGCAGCGGCCAAACAGGGAATCCCCATGAGCAGTTCTTC
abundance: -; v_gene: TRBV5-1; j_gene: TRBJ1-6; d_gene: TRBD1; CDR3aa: CASSSTGYQSPLHF; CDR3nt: TGCGCCAGCAGCTCGACAGGGTATCAGTCACCCCTCCACTTT
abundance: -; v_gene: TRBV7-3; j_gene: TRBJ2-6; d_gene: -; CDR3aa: CASSLNPPRPGGSGLSGANVLTF; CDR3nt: TGTGCCAGCAGCTTAAACCCCCCCCGGCCCGGTGGCTCGGGTTTGTCTGGGGCCAACGTCCTGACTTTC
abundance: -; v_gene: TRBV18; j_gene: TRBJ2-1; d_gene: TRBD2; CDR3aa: CASSLGLAGREQFF; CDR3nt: TGTGCCAGCTCACTGGGACTAGCGGGAAGGGAGCAGTTCTTC
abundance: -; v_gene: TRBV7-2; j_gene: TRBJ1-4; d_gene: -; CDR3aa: CASSLRGGWEKLFF; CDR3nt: TGTGCCAGCAGCTTAAGGGGGGGGTGGGAAAAACTGTTTTTT
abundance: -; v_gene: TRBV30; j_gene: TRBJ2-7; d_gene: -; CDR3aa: CAWSPLSYEQYF; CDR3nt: TGTGCCTGGAGCCCACTATCCTACGAGCAGTACTTC
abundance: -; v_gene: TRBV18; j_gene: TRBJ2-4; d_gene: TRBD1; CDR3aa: CASSPGQFSTNIQYF; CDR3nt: TGTGCCAGCTCACCGGGACAGTTTTCTACCAACATTCAGTACTTC
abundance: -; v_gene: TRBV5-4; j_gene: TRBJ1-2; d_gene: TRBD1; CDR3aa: CASSRTGERYGYTF; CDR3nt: TGTGCCAGCAGCCGGACAGGGGAGAGGTATGGCTACACCTTC
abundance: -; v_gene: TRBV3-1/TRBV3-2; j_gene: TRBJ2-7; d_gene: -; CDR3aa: CASSQGQDISYEQYF; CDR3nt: TGTGCCAGCAGCCAAGGACAGGACATCTCCTACGAGCAGTACTTC
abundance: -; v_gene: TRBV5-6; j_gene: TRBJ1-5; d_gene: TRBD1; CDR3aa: CASSFSGTGAYSNQPQHF; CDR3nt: TGTGCCAGCAGCTTTTCCGGGACAGGGGCTTATAGCAATCAGCCCCAGCATTTT
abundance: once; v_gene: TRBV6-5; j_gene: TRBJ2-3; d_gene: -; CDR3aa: CASRLIDTQYF; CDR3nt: TGTGCCAGCAGACTGATAGATACGCAGTATTTT
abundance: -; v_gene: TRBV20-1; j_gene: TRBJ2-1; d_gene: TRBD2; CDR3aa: CSASSGLAGVIEQFF; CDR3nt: TGCAGTGCTAGTTCGGGACTAGCGGGAGTGATTGAGCAGTTCTTC
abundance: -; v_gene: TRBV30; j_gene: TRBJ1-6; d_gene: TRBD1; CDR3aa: CAWSEGQGNSPLHF; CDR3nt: TGTGCCTGGAGTGAGGGACAGGGGAATTCACCCCTCCACTTT
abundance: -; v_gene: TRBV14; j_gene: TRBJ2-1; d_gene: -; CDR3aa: CASSHQYEQFF; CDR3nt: TGTGCCAGCAGCCACCAATATGAGCAGTTCTTC
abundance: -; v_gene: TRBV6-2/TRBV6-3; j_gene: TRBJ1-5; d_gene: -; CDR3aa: CASSYHSGGKQPQHF; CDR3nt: TGTGCCAGCAGTTACCACTCTGGGGGGAAGCAGCCCCAGCATTTT
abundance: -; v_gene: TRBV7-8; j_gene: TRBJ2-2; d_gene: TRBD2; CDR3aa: CASSFEGLAGRLTGELFF; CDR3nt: TGTGCCAGCAGCTTCGAGGGGCTAGCGGGCCGGCTTACCGGGGAGCTGTTTTTT